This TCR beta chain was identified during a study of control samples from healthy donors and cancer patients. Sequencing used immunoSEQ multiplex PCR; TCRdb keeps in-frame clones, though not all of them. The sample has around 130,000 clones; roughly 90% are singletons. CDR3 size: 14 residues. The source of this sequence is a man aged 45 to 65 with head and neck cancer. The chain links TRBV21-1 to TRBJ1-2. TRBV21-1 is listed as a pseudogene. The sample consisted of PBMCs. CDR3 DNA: TGTGCCAGCCCCAAGGAACGTTCTAACTATGGCTACACCTTC. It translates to CASPKERSNYGYTF.